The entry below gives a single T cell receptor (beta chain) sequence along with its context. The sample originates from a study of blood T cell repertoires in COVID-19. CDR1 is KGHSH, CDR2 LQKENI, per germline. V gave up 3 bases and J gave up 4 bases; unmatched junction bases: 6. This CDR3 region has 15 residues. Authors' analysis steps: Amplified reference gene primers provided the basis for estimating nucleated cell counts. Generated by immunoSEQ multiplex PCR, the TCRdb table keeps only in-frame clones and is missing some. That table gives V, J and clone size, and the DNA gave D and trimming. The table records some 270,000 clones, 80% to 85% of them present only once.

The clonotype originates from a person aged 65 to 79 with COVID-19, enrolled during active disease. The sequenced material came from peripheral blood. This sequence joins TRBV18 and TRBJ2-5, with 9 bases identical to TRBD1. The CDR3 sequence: CASSPQGTGSETQYF. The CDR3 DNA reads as TGTGCCAGCTCACCCCAAGGGACAGGGTCAGAGACCCAGTACTTC.